The 22 T cell receptor beta chains given below trace back to one sample, sequenced in a study of cytomegalovirus exposure and HLA in healthy donors. The PCR used 60 Vbeta and 13 Jbeta primers. Produced via immunoSEQ multiplex PCR; TCRdb's table is partial and in-frame only. The sample carries over 80,000 clones, 78% recorded once. Sequencing input: PBMCs. The receptors originated from a woman aged 40 to 49 in good health and CMV-seronegative.

This chain uses TRBV5-1 with TRBJ1-3; 7 bases map to TRBD1. The CDR3 spans 16 residues. The germline CDR1 and CDR2 sequences are SGHRS and YFSETQ. Unmatched junction bases numbered 7, after V lost 4 bases and J lost 0 bases. CDR3 residues: CASSGGQATSGNTIYF. Here the CDR3 DNA reads TGCGCCAGCAGCGGAGGACAGGCCACCTCTGGAAACACCATATATTTT.

The chain couples TRBV7-2 to TRBJ2-1; a possible D gene is TRBD1 (5 bases). This CDR3 has 14 amino acids. Trimming stripped 5 bases from V and 4 bases from J, with 12 bases between. Germline-derived CDR1 and CDR2 are SGHTA and FQGNSA. Here the CDR3 reads CASSRLTVYNEQFF. CDR3 nucleotides: TGTGCCAGCAGCCGACTGACAGTTTACAATGAGCAGTTCTTC.

The chain has TRBV11-3 and TRBJ2-1, with D perhaps TRBD1 (6 bases). Trimming removed 5 bases at V and 5 bases at J, with 10 bases between. This CDR3 spans 13 amino acids. Germline CDR1 is SGHNT and CDR2 is YENEEA. The CDR3 reads CASSARTDNEQFF. CDR3 DNA: TGTGCCAGCAGCGCACGGACAGACAATGAGCAGTTCTTC.

In this sample, this clone turned up a few times. The V and J genes are TRBV6-4 and TRBJ2-6; D ambiguous. The V gene lost 5 bases and the J gene lost 1 base, with 9 bases spanning the gap. The germline CDR1 and CDR2 sequences are MRHNA and SNTAGT. This CDR3 region has 15 residues. Here the CDR3 reads CASSTEDSGANVLTF. CDR3 sequence (DNA): TGTGCCAGCAGTACTGAGGATTCTGGGGCCAACGTCCTGACTTTC.

This chain joins TRBV27 and TRBJ2-2; D possibly corresponds to TRBD1 (5 bases). The V end lost 4 bases, the J end lost 6 bases, and 9 bases lay between the germline ends. Germline values: CDR1 MNHEY, CDR2 SMNVEV (reference sequence). The CDR3 consists of 13 residues. CDR3 region: CASSSTVPGELFF. The CDR3 DNA reads TGTGCCAGCAGTTCGACAGTCCCCGGGGAGCTGTTTTTT.

The chain combines TRBV28 with TRBJ1-2, with 7 bases identical to TRBD1. The V and J ends lost 6 bases and 3 bases, in that order; junction bases with no gene match: 10. CDR1 is MDHEN and CDR2 is SYDVKM in the germline V gene. The CDR3 sequence is 15 residues long. Here the CDR3 DNA reads TGTGCCAGCAGCCTGGTAGGGGGCTGGGACTATGGCTACACCTTC. It codes for CASSLVGGWDYGYTF.

A remark on this clone: Additional DNA sequences in this sample encode the identical CDR3. The V call is TRBV5-1, the J call TRBJ2-2; 9 positions match TRBD1. V shed 3 bases, J shed 3 bases, and the junction held 3 bases outside the gene matches. Germline lookup yields CDR1 SGHRS and CDR2 YFSETQ. CDR3 length: 15 amino acids. The CDR3 loop is CASSSRTGDTGELFF. CDR3 bases: TGCGCCAGCAGCTCTCGGACAGGGGACACCGGGGAGCTGTTTTTT.

This clone has a handful of counts. The rearrangement links TRBV6-5 to TRBJ1-5; 8 nucleotides line up with TRBD1. Trimming removed 7 bases from V and 3 bases from J; junction bases left unmatched: 8. Germline CDR1 and CDR2: MNHEY and SVGAGI. CDR3 size: 15 residues. In DNA form, the CDR3 reads TGTGCCAGCAAGCAGAGTCAGGGGGCCAATCAGCCCCAGCATTTT. Residues: CASKQSQGANQPQHF.

The chain uses TRBV5-1 and TRBJ1-1, with a tentative D call TRBD1 (6 bases). CDR1 is SGHRS, CDR2 YFSETQ, per germline. Trimming took off 1 base at V and 10 bases at J, with 20 bases between the two ends. This CDR3 region has 15 residues. The CDR3 sequence is CASSLTGRGVSGAFF. In nucleotides, the CDR3 is TGCGCCAGCAGCTTGACAGGGAGGGGGGTGAGTGGAGCTTTCTTT.

The chain combines TRBV19 with TRBJ2-7; 9 bases align to TRBD1. This CDR3 comprises 15 residues. CDR1 LNHDA and CDR2 SQIVND come from the germline V gene (reference sequence). The V gene end was trimmed by 3 bases and the J gene end by 6 bases; junction bases not matched to a gene: 9. The CDR3 region is CASSITGTGMTEQYF. In DNA form, the CDR3 reads TGTGCCAGTAGTATCACCGGGACAGGGATGACCGAGCAGTACTTC.

The chain employs TRBV6-1 and TRBJ2-5; D unclear. Germline-derived CDR1 and CDR2 are MNHNS and SASEGT. The CDR3 contains 12 residues. Trimming took 2 bases from V and 3 from J, leaving 4 bases between them. CDR3 bases: TGTGCCAGCAGTGAAACAGAAGAGACCCAGTACTTC. Residues: CASSETEETQYF.

The chain links TRBV19 to TRBJ1-2, with TRBD1 matching 8 bases. This CDR3 is built from 12 residues. Losses at the gene ends were 6 bases for V and 8 bases for J; bases not matched to a gene: 5. Germline CDR1 LNHDA, CDR2 SQIVND (reference sequence). The CDR3 nucleotides read TGTGCCAGTAGGACAGGGGCAGGAGGCTACACCTTC. Translated, it gives CASRTGAGGYTF.

This rearrangement joins TRBV19 to TRBJ1-5, with D perhaps TRBD1 (6 bases). The CDR3 spans 12 residues. CDR1 LNHDA and CDR2 SQIVND come from the germline V gene (reference sequence). Between the trimmed V and J ends, which lost 3 bases and 11 bases, there was a span of 11 bases. The chain's CDR3 is CASSIRDTSQHF. The CDR3 nucleotides read TGTGCCAGTAGTATCCGGGACACGTCCCAGCATTTT.

The rearrangement links TRBV19 to TRBJ2-7; D uncertain. V was pared by 3 bases and J by 5 bases, with 14 bases between. CDR1 LNHDA and CDR2 SQIVND come from the germline V gene (reference sequence). CDR3 length: 14 residues. CDR3: CASSISSGWDEQYF. The CDR3 DNA reads as TGTGCCAGTAGTATCTCTTCCGGGTGGGACGAGCAGTACTTC.

The chain links TRBV15 to TRBJ2-1; D remains ambiguous. CDR1 is LNHNV, CDR2 YYDKDF, per germline (reference sequence). This CDR3 is built from 14 residues. V was shortened by 0 bases and J by 4 bases, with 7 bases between the two germline ends. The CDR3 DNA is TGTGCCACCAGCAGAGATACAGAATACAATGAGCAGTTCTTC. It is translated as CATSRDTEYNEQFF.

V gene TRBV27 combines with J gene TRBJ2-3; 9 positions match TRBD1. Germline V gives CDR1 MNHEY, CDR2 SMNVEV (reference sequence). Unmatched junction bases numbered 16, after V lost 4 bases and J lost 5 bases. The length of the CDR3 is 18 residues. The CDR3 protein is CASSSLLLPGQGEDTQYF. CDR3 bases: TGTGCCAGCAGTTCCCTACTTCTCCCGGGACAGGGCGAAGATACGCAGTATTTT.

The V gene is TRBV29-1, the J gene TRBJ1-2; 11 nucleotides agree with TRBD1. CDR3 length: 15 residues. Germline CDR1 and CDR2: SQVTM and ANQGSEA. The ends lost 3 bases at V and 4 bases at J; junction bases unmatched: 7. The CDR3 DNA reads TGCAGCGTTGAGGACAGGGGGCAAGATCTCTATGGCTACACCTTC. This translates into CSVEDRGQDLYGYTF.

The chain joins TRBV7-3 to TRBJ2-3; the D gene is possibly TRBD1 (6 bases). The CDR3 covers 13 residues. With 6 bases removed from V and 2 bases from J, the gap between germline ends came to 9 bases. Germline CDR1 and CDR2: SGHTA and FQGTGA. For the CDR3, the DNA is TGTGCCAGCAGACAGGGCGTCACAGATACGCAGTATTTT. Encoded protein: CASRQGVTDTQYF.

This clone was detected once. V usage is TRBV19 and J usage is TRBJ2-7; 9 bases line up with TRBD2. V lost 1 base, J lost 3 bases, and 7 bases stayed unmatched. The CDR3 is made up of 16 amino acids. Germline assignment: CDR1 LNHDA and CDR2 SQIVND (reference sequence). The CDR3 coding sequence is TGTGCCAGTAGTATAGCCCCGACTAGCGGAATCTACGAGCAGTACTTC. As protein: CASSIAPTSGIYEQYF.

The chain uses TRBV2 and TRBJ1-4, with a weak D call TRBD1 (5 bases). The CDR3 runs to 16 residues. Germline lookup yields CDR1 SNHLY and CDR2 FYNNEI. V was pared by 1 base and J by 8 bases, with 17 bases between. CDR3 nucleotides: TGTGCCAGCAGTGAAGGGGGCGCGTCTCTAGGGGAAAAACTGTTTTTT. This gives the protein CASSEGGASLGEKLFF.

V is TRBV9 and J is TRBJ1-4, with 9 bases identical to TRBD1. CDR1 is SGDLS and CDR2 is YYNGEE in the germline V gene. With 6 bases clipped from V and 0 bases from J, the junction kept 6 bases outside the gene matches. CDR3 length: 16 amino acids. The CDR3 DNA follows: TGTGCCAGCACCAAGGGACAGGGCTCAACTAATGAAAAACTGTTTTTT. It specifies CASTKGQGSTNEKLFF.

V and J are TRBV7-9 and TRBJ1-1; maybe TRBD1 (6 bases). Deletions cut 5 bases from V and 4 bases from J, with 14 bases between. Germline V gene sequence: CDR1 SEHNR, CDR2 FQNEAQ (reference sequence). The CDR3 contains 14 residues. The CDR3 spells CASSITGFFTEAFF. CDR3 coding DNA: TGTGCCAGCAGCATCACAGGGTTTTTCACTGAAGCTTTCTTT. Combining the CDR3 with reference TRBV7-9 and TRBJ1-1 gives the whole variable domain DTGVSQNPRHKITKRGQNVTFRCDPISEHNRLYWYRQTLGQGPEFLTYFQNEAQLEKSRLLSDRFSAERPKGSFSTLEIQRTEQGDSAMYLCASSITGFFTEAFFGQGTRLTVV.